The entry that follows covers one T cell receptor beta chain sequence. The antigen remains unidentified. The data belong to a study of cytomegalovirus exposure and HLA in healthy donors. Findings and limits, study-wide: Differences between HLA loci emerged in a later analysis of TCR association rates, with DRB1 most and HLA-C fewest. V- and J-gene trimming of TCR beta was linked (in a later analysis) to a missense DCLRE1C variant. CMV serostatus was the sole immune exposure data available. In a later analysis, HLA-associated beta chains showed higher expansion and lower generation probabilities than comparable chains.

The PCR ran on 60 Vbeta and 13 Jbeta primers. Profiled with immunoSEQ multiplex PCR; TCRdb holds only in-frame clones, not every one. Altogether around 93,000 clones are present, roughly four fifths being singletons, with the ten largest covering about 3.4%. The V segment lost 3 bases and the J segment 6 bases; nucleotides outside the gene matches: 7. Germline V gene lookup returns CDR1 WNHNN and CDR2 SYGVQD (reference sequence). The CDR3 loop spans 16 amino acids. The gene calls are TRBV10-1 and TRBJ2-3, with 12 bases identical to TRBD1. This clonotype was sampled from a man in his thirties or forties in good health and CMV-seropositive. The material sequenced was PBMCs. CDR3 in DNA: TGCGCCAGCAGTGACCCGGGACAGGGGGCGTCGGATACGCAGTATTTT. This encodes CASSDPGQGASDTQYF.